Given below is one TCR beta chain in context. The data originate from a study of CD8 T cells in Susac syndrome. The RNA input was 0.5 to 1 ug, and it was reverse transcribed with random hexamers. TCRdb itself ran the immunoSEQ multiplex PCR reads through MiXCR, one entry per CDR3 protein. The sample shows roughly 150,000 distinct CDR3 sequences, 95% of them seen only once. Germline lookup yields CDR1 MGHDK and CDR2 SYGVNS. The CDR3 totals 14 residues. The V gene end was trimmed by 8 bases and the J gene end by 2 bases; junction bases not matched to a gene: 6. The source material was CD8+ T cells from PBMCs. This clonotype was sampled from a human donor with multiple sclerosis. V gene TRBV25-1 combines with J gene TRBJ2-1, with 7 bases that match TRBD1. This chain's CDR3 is CASDRQGPYNEQFF. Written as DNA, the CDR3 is TGTGCCAGCGATCGACAGGGCCCCTACAATGAGCAGTTCTTC.